One and the same sample provided the 27 T cell receptor beta chains below, sequenced in a study of technical replicates of blood from several donors. TCRdb's table, derived via immunoSEQ multiplex PCR, lists solely in-frame clones and lacks some. The sample includes 75,000 to 95,000 clones, around 94% of them seen just once. The sequencing input was T cells isolated from PBMCs. These receptor sequences come from a human donor in good health.

This clone is a singleton in its sample. V and J are TRBV30 and TRBJ1-2; 10 nucleotides agree with TRBD1. CDR1 is GTSNPN, CDR2 SVGIG, per germline (reference sequence). J lost 2 bases, V lost 3 bases, and 6 bases had no gene match. The CDR3 is made up of 15 amino acids. CDR3 residues: CAWRPEDRGNYGYTF. The DNA for the CDR3 is TGTGCCTGGAGACCTGAGGACAGGGGGAACTATGGCTACACCTTC. Full variable domain (missing parts from reference TRBV30 and TRBJ1-2): SQTIHQWPATLVQPVGSPLSLECTVEGTSNPNLYWYRQAAGRGLQLLFYSVGIGQISSEVPQNLSASRPQDRQFILSSKKLLLSDSGFYLCAWRPEDRGNYGYTFGSGTRLTVV.

The count of this clone is one. The chain couples TRBV4-3 to TRBJ2-1, with D possibly being TRBD1 (5 bases). CDR3 length: 12 amino acids. Deletions cut 3 bases from V and 7 bases from J, with 7 bases between. Per germline, CDR1 LGHNA and CDR2 YSLEER. CDR3 sequence: CASSHPGNEQFF. The CDR3 DNA reads TGCGCCAGCAGCCATCCAGGGAATGAGCAGTTCTTC.

The V gene is TRBV6-5, the J gene TRBJ2-1, with a tentative D call TRBD2 (5 bases). The V gene lost 3 bases and the J gene lost 9 bases, with 12 bases spanning the gap. Per the germline V gene, CDR1 is MNHEY and CDR2 is SVGAGI. CDR3 length equals 13 residues. CDR3 in amino acids: CASSYISAGEQFF. The CDR3 region has the DNA TGTGCCAGCAGTTATATCTCCGCGGGTGAGCAGTTCTTC.

The chain combines TRBV5-4 with TRBJ1-4; D may be TRBD1 (6 bases). CDR1 is SGHNT and CDR2 is YYREEE in the germline V gene (reference sequence). V lost 10 bases, J lost 4 bases, and 11 bases lay in between. The CDR3 totals 12 residues. The CDR3 sequence: CALGGDNEKLFF. Here the CDR3 DNA reads TGTGCCCTAGGGGGAGATAATGAAAAACTGTTTTTT. The whole variable domain, remainder taken from reference TRBV5-4 and TRBJ1-4, is ETGVTQSPTHLIKTRGQQVTLRCSSQSGHNTVSWYQQALGQGPQFIFQYYREEENGRGNFPPRFSGLQFPNYSSELNVNALELDDSALYLCALGGDNEKLFFGSGTQLSVL.

The table lists this clone with a count of one. This chain joins TRBV4-1 and TRBJ2-1; 10 bases line up with TRBD2. V lost 7 bases to trimming and J lost 2 bases; unmatched junction nucleotides: 2. CDR1 and CDR2 (germline): MGHRA, YSYEKL. CDR3 size: 14 residues. The CDR3 reads CASKLAGAYNEQFF. Written as DNA, the CDR3 is TGCGCCAGCAAGCTAGCGGGAGCCTACAATGAGCAGTTCTTC.

This clone is labeled medium-sized. The V and J genes are TRBV5-4 and TRBJ1-1, with no clear D. CDR3 length equals 13 residues. Trimming took 2 bases from V and 5 from J, leaving 10 bases between them. Germline CDR1 reads SGHNT; CDR2 reads YYREEE (reference sequence). Written as DNA, the CDR3 is TGTGCCAGCAGCTTAGAAGGAGGGACTGAAGCTTTCTTT. It translates to CASSLEGGTEAFF.

V gene TRBV27 combines with J gene TRBJ2-7; D uncertain. This CDR3 region has 13 residues. Trimming removed 2 bases from V and 5 bases from J, with 10 bases in between. Germline V gives CDR1 MNHEY, CDR2 SMNVEV (reference sequence). The CDR3 region has the DNA TGTGCCAGCAGTTTACCGCCAGGAAACGAGCAGTACTTC. Its translation: CASSLPPGNEQYF.

The chain is built from TRBV5-1 and TRBJ1-2, with 7 bases lining up with TRBD1. The V and J ends lost 3 bases and 10 bases, in that order; junction bases with no gene match: 9. Germline CDR1 reads SGHRS; CDR2 reads YFSETQ. The CDR3 covers 13 residues. This CDR3 reads CASSSRDSRFYTF. CDR3 DNA sequence: TGCGCCAGCAGCTCCCGGGACAGCCGATTCTACACCTTC. The complete variable domain, with remaining parts taken from reference TRBV5-1 and TRBJ1-2, reads KAGVTQTPRYLIKTRGQQVTLSCSPISGHRSVSWYQQTPGQGLQFLFEYFSETQRNKGNFPGRFSGRQFSNSRSEMNVSTLELGDSALYLCASSSRDSRFYTFGSGTRLTVV.

This rearrangement joins TRBV27 to TRBJ2-7, with TRBD1 matching over 7 bases. After removal of 4 bases from V and 3 bases from J, the junction contained 3 bases not matched to a gene. The CDR3 covers 13 residues. From germline, CDR1 is MNHEY and CDR2 SMNVEV (reference sequence). In DNA form, the CDR3 reads TGTGCCAGCAGTTACAGGGGAGACTACGAGCAGTACTTC. Translating it yields CASSYRGDYEQYF.

The rearrangement uses TRBV6-5 and TRBJ2-2, with D possibly matching TRBD2 (6 bases). Germline values: CDR1 MNHEY, CDR2 SVGAGI. The V end lost 8 bases, the J end lost 0 bases, and 10 bases lay between the germline ends. The CDR3 runs 14 residues. In DNA, the CDR3 is TGTGCCAGCTCCGGGACTGCGAACACCGGGGAGCTGTTTTTT. Amino acids: CASSGTANTGELFF.

The chain joins TRBV18 to TRBJ1-1; TRBD1 agrees at 8 bases. V gave up 5 bases and J gave up 1 base; unmatched junction bases: 3. The CDR3 spans 14 residues. Germline lookup yields CDR1 KGHSH and CDR2 LQKENI. The CDR3 nucleotides read TGTGCCAGCTCAGGACAGGGAGGGAACACTGAAGCTTTCTTT. The encoded protein is CASSGQGGNTEAFF.

The V gene is TRBV28, the J gene TRBJ2-3; D is perhaps TRBD1 (7 bases). This CDR3 is built from 14 residues. The V and J ends lost 3 bases and 3 bases respectively, with 10 bases between them. The germline V gene has CDR1 MDHEN and CDR2 SYDVKM. The CDR3 sequence is CASSLAGGTDTQYF. For the CDR3, the DNA is TGTGCCAGCAGTTTGGCAGGGGGGACAGATACGCAGTATTTT.

The V and J genes are TRBV30 and TRBJ2-7; no clear D. Per germline, CDR1 GTSNPN and CDR2 SVGIG (reference sequence). The CDR3 is 13 residues long. V shed 1 base and J shed 3 bases, with 10 bases lying between them. In DNA form, the CDR3 reads TGTGCCTGGAGTGGTAGTTTCATCTACGAGCAGTACTTC. Translating it yields CAWSGSFIYEQYF.

The chain has TRBV2 and TRBJ1-1; 7 nucleotides agree with TRBD1. Trimming cost V 7 bases and J 4 bases; bases outside gene matches: 6. This CDR3 spans 13 amino acids. CDR1 SNHLY and CDR2 FYNNEI come from the germline V gene. The CDR3 DNA reads as TGTGCCAGCACCTTGACAGGGCCCACTGAAGCTTTCTTT. Its translation: CASTLTGPTEAFF.

The chain links TRBV4-3 to TRBJ2-1; D not resolved. V dropped 4 bases and J dropped 5 bases, with 9 bases sitting between them. Germline CDR1 and CDR2: LGHNA and YSLEER. The CDR3 consists of 13 residues. CDR3 residues: CASSPRPDNEQFF. CDR3 DNA sequence: TGCGCCAGCAGCCCCCGTCCAGACAATGAGCAGTTCTTC.

The chain combines TRBV27 with TRBJ2-3, with 9 nucleotides matching TRBD2. Germline V lookup: CDR1 MNHEY, CDR2 SMNVEV (reference sequence). The trim removed 6 bases at V and 2 bases at J, leaving 6 bases unmatched. The CDR3 runs to 15 residues. DNA for the CDR3: TGTGCCAGCAGCGGGGCGGGAGGGTTCACAGATACGCAGTATTTT. Protein: CASSGAGGFTDTQYF.

The V call is TRBV7-9, the J call TRBJ2-6; 11 bases are shared with TRBD2. Losses at the gene ends were 1 base for V and 1 base for J; bases not matched to a gene: 3. Germline CDR1 reads SEHNR; CDR2 reads FQNEAQ (reference sequence). The CDR3 extends over 18 amino acids. This CDR3 is CASSLVLAGASGANVLTF. Here the CDR3 DNA reads TGTGCCAGCAGCTTAGTACTAGCGGGAGCGTCTGGGGCCAACGTCCTGACTTTC.

This chain links TRBV30 with TRBJ1-2, with TRBD1 as a possible D gene (6 bases). Germline loops: CDR1 GTSNPN, CDR2 SVGIG (reference sequence). The CDR3 sequence is 16 residues long. V was clipped by 2 bases and J by 4 bases, with 20 bases between them. The CDR3 nucleotides are TGTGCCTGGAGTCTTCGCTATCGACAGGCGGGCTATGGCTACACCTTC. Translated, it gives CAWSLRYRQAGYGYTF.

The chain employs TRBV14 and TRBJ2-2; maybe TRBD1 (5 bases). Trimming left V 0 bases short and J 6 bases short, with 14 bases between. The CDR3 loop spans 16 amino acids. CDR1 is SGHDN, CDR2 FVKESK, per germline. CDR3 in DNA: TGTGCCAGCAGCCAAGAATTCCGGCAGGGCCCCGGGGAGCTGTTTTTT. It is translated as CASSQEFRQGPGELFF.

CDR3 sequence: CASSLDGGRVNEQFF. DNA of the CDR3: TGTGCCAGCAGCTTAGATGGCGGGAGGGTTAATGAGCAGTTCTTC. The chain has TRBV7-3 and TRBJ2-1; 9 bases fit TRBD2. From germline, CDR1 is SGHTA and CDR2 FQGTGA. With 2 bases clipped from V and 7 bases from J, the junction kept 6 bases outside the gene matches. The CDR3 is 15 residues long.

J is TRBJ1-2 and V is TRBV30, with a weak D call TRBD1 (5 bases). The CDR3 consists of 11 residues. CDR1 is GTSNPN, CDR2 SVGIG, per germline (reference sequence). V gave up 6 bases and J gave up 4 bases, with 9 bases separating them. DNA of the CDR3: TGTGCCTGCAGGGTATCCTATGGCTACACCTTC. It encodes CACRVSYGYTF.

The V call is TRBV30, the J call TRBJ2-7; possible D gene TRBD1, 5 bases. Germline assignment: CDR1 GTSNPN and CDR2 SVGIG (reference sequence). The germline V and J ends were trimmed by 2 bases and 0 bases, with 8 bases remaining between them. There are 13 residues in the CDR3. The DNA of the CDR3 is TGTGCCTGGAGTACAGGTTTCTCCTACGAGCAGTACTTC. Translation gives CAWSTGFSYEQYF.

The J gene is TRBJ2-2, the V gene TRBV6-4; D unresolved. The V gene's germline CDR1 is MRHNA and CDR2 SNTAGT. Trimming pared 7 bases from V and 7 bases from J, leaving 13 bases between. This CDR3 has 13 amino acids. CDR3 sequence (DNA): TGTGCCAGCAAAAGCGTGGTTGGCGGGGAGCTGTTTTTT. Translating gives CASKSVVGGELFF.

This chain uses TRBV11-3 with TRBJ2-1, with D possibly being TRBD2 (5 bases). Per the germline V gene, CDR1 is SGHNT and CDR2 is YENEEA. The CDR3 runs 13 residues. With 5 bases removed from V and 6 bases from J, the gap between germline ends came to 11 bases. CDR3 residues: CASSRNRGNEQFF. The DNA of the CDR3 is TGTGCCAGCAGCCGAAACCGGGGCAATGAGCAGTTCTTC.

A few counts support this clone. The chain uses TRBV7-9 and TRBJ1-5, with TRBD1 matching over 8 bases. CDR1 and CDR2 from the germline V gene are SEHNR and FQNEAQ (reference sequence). V lost 5 bases and J lost 1; bases outside the gene matches: 1. The CDR3 runs 14 residues. The CDR3 here is CASSRQGSNQPQHF. The CDR3 region has the DNA TGTGCCAGCAGCCGACAGGGGAGCAATCAGCCCCAGCATTTT.

V gene TRBV19 combines with J gene TRBJ1-1, with 7 bases fitting TRBD1. The V gene's germline CDR1 is LNHDA and CDR2 SQIVND (reference sequence). The V and J ends lost 7 bases and 5 bases, in that order; junction bases with no gene match: 4. CDR3 length equals 12 residues. This CDR3 reads CASKEGATEAFF. For the CDR3, the DNA is TGTGCCAGTAAGGAGGGGGCAACTGAAGCTTTCTTT.

The gene calls are TRBV9 and TRBJ1-3; D gene uncertain. Germline values: CDR1 SGDLS, CDR2 YYNGEE. Trimming took off 0 bases at V and 0 bases at J, with 7 bases between the two ends. The CDR3 consists of 15 residues. The CDR3 loop reads CASSVESSSGNTIYF. DNA of the CDR3: TGTGCCAGCAGCGTAGAAAGTAGCTCTGGAAACACCATATATTTT.